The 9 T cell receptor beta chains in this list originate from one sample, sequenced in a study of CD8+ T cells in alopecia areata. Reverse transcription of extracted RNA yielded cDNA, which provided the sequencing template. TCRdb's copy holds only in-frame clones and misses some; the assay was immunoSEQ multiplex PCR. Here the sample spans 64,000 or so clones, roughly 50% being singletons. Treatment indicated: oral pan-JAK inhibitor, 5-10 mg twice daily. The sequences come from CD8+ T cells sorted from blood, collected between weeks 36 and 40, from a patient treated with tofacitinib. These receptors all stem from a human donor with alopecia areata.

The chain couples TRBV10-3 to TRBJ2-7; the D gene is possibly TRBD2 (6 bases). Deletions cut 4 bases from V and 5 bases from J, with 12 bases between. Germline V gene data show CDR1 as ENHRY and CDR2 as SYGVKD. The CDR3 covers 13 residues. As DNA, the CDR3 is TGTGCCATCAGTGCGGGACTCGGGGACGAGCAGTACTTC. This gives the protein CAISAGLGDEQYF.

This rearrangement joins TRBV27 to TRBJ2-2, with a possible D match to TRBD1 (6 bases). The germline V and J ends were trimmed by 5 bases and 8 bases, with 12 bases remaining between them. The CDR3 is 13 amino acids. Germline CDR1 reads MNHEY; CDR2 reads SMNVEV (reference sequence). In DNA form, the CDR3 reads TGTGCCAGCAGTCCCTCAGGGGCTGGGGAGCTGTTTTTT. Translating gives CASSPSGAGELFF.

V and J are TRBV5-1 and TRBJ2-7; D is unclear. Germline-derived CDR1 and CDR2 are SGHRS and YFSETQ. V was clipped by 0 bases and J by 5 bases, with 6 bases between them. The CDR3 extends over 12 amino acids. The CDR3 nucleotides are TGCGCCAGCAGCTTGGGATCGAACGAGCAGTACTTC. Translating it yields CASSLGSNEQYF.

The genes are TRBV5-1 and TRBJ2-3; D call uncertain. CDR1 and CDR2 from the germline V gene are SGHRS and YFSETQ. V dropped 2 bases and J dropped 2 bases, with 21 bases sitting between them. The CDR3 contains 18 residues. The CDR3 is CASSFRGRSVGFTDTQYF. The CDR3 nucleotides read TGCGCCAGCAGCTTTCGAGGACGGTCTGTAGGATTCACAGATACGCAGTATTTT.

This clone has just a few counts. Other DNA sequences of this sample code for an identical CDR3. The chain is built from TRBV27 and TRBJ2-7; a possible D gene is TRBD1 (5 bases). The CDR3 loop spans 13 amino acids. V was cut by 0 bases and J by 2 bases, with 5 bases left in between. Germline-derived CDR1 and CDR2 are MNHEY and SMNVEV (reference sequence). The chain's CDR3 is CASSLSGAYEQYF. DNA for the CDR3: TGTGCCAGCAGTTTATCAGGGGCCTACGAGCAGTACTTC.

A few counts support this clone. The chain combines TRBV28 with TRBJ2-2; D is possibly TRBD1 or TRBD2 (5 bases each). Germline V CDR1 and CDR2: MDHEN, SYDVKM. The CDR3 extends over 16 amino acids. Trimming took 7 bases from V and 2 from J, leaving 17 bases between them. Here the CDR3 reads CASNIQGAANTGELFF. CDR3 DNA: TGTGCCAGCAATATTCAGGGAGCCGCCAACACCGGGGAGCTGTTTTTT.

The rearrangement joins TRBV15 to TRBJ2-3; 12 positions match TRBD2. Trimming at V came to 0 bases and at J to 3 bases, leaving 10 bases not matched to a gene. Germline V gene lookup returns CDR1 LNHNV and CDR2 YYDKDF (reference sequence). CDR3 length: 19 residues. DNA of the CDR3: TGTGCCACCAGCAGAGATTACGGACTAGCGGGACAGGCGACAGATACGCAGTATTTT. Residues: CATSRDYGLAGQATDTQYF.

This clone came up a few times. CDR3 protein: CASSLDSNQPQHF. The CDR3 DNA is TGTGCCAGCAGCTTAGATAGCAATCAGCCCCAGCATTTT. This sequence joins TRBV11-2 and TRBJ1-5; the D is unclear. Germline assignment: CDR1 SGHAT and CDR2 FQNNGV. Trimming removed 0 bases at V and 0 bases at J, with 0 bases between. The CDR3 has 13 amino acids.

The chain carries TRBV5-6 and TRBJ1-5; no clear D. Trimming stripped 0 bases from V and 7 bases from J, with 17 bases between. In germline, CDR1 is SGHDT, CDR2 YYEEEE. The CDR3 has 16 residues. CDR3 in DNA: TGTGCCAGCAGCTTGGCTGGCGGACCCGGGAGGCAGCCCCAGCATTTT. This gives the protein CASSLAGGPGRQPQHF.